The rows below give T cell receptor beta chains drawn from one sample of a study of cytotoxic CD8 clonotypes in ibrutinib-treated CLL. The protocol was immunoSEQ multiplex PCR, while the TCRdb copy is restricted to in-frame clones and leaves out a portion. The sample holds more than 200,000 clones, under 80% seen once. The starting material was PBMCs, obtained after 24 months of ibrutinib treatment. Receptors were obtained from a human donor with chronic lymphocytic leukemia. Each CDR3 is given with its conserved first and last residue. The order of the fields is CDR3 protein, CDR3 DNA, D gene, J gene, V gene, clone size. A D gene is named only where the DNA matches it firmly. Rows give clone size only sometimes, using once, few, many, or a class for an expanded clone.

CASSARGTHGVDTQYF | TGTGCCAGCAGCGCTCGCGGGACTCACGGGGTAGATACGCAGTATTTT | NA | TRBJ2-3 | TRBV7-3 | NA
CAISVSGGGDQPQHF | TGTGCCATCAGTGTATCAGGGGGAGGGGATCAGCCCCAGCATTTT | TRBD1 | TRBJ1-5 | TRBV10-3 | few
CASSLAPYSGTASYEQYF | TGTGCCAGCAGCTTGGCCCCATACAGCGGGACGGCCTCCTACGAGCAGTACTTC | TRBD2 | TRBJ2-7 | TRBV5-6 | NA
CAWGGANTGELFF | TGTGCCTGGGGCGGAGCGAACACCGGGGAGCTGTTTTTT | NA | TRBJ2-2 | TRBV30 | few
CASSLVAGQPQHF | TGCGCCAGCAGCTTGGTGGCCGGGCAGCCCCAGCATTTT | NA | TRBJ1-5 | TRBV5-1 | NA
CASSQTQYF | TGCGCCAGCAGCCAGACCCAGTACTTC | NA | TRBJ2-5 | TRBV10-1 | NA
CASSEEYVDYGYTF | TGTGCCAGCAGTGAAGAGTACGTGGACTATGGCTACACCTTC | NA | TRBJ1-2 | TRBV6-1 | medium-sized
CASSLEMNTEAFF | TGTGCCAGCAGCTTAGAAATGAACACTGAAGCTTTCTTT | NA | TRBJ1-1 | TRBV11-3 | few
CASSELKPSNQPQHF | TGTGCCAGCAGTGAGCTTAAACCTAGCAATCAGCCCCAGCATTTT | NA | TRBJ1-5 | TRBV2 | NA
CASIHLRDTTYEQYF | TGTGCCAGCATCCATCTACGGGACACGACCTACGAGCAGTACTTC | NA | TRBJ2-7 | TRBV7-9 | NA
CASSSARLVGPEQYF | TGTGCCAGCAGCTCAGCCAGACTAGTAGGGCCCGAGCAGTACTTC | NA | TRBJ2-7 | TRBV7-9 | NA
CASSYSIQGSDEQYF | TGTGCCAGCAGTTACTCGATACAGGGGTCAGACGAGCAGTACTTC | TRBD1 | TRBJ2-7 | TRBV6-5 | NA
CASSRVGGSFNEQFF | TGTGCCAGTAGTAGAGTGGGAGGGTCCTTCAATGAGCAGTTCTTC | TRBD2 | TRBJ2-1 | TRBV19 | NA
CASSPRTDQLDYGYTF | TGTGCCAGCAGCCCCCGGACGGACCAGTTAGACTATGGCTACACCTTC | NA | TRBJ1-2 | TRBV9 | NA
CASRGMYQETQYF | TGTGCCAGCAGGGGGATGTACCAAGAGACCCAGTACTTC | NA | TRBJ2-5 | TRBV6-5 | NA
CASSQDRGTYSNQPQHF | TGTGCCAGCAGCCAAGATCGGGGGACCTATAGCAATCAGCCCCAGCATTTT | NA | TRBJ1-5 | TRBV4-2 | NA